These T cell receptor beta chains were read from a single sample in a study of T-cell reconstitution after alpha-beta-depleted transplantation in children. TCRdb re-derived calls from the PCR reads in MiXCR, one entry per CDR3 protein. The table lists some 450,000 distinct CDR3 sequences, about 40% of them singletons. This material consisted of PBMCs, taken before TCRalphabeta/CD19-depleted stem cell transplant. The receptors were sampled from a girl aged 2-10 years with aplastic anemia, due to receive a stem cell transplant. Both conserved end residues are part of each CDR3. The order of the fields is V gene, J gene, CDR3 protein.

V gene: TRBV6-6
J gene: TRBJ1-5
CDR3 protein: CASSPGSNQPQHF

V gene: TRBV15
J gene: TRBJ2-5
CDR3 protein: CATSRDGGYQQETQYF

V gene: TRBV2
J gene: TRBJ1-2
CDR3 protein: CATPKEGGNYGYTF

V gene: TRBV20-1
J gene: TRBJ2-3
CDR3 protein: CSARRPTDTQYF

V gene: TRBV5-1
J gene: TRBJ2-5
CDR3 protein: CASSFQDGSYETQYF

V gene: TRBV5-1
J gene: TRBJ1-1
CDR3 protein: CASSVRQVGGNTEAFF

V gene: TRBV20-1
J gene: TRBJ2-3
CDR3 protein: CSAHLLADTQYF

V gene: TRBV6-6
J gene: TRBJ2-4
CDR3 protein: CASSSPVKDIQYF

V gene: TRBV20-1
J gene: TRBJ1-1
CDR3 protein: CSAQTGGDTEAFF

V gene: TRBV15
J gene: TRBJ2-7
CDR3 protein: CATSSSEMRHEQYF

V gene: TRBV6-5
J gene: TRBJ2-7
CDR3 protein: CASSVRDSEQYF

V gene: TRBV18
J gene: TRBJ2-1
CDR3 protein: CASSPSIGNYNEQFF

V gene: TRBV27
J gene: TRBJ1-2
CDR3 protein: CASSLGAASYGYTF

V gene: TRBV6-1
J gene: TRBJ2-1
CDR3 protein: CASSDTGGHLEQFF

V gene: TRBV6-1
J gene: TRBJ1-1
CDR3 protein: CASRTGVTNTEAFF

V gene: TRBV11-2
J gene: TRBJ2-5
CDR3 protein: CASSPYPGQGGPETQYF

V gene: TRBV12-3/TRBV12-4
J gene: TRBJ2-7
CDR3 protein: CASSFWGDYEQYF

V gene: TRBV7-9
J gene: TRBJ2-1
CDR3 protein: CASSNGGTSFDEQFF

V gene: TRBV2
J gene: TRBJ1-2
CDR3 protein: CASTRVTANYGYTF

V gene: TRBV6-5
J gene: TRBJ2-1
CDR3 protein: CASSYSSTNEQFF